This TCR beta chain was found in a study of blood T cell repertoires in COVID-19. Study-wide context: Samples taken during acute and convalescent COVID-19 were collected in the United States, Italy and Spain. Sources were T cells, B-cell-depleted T cells, or PBMCs; the material itself was cDNA or gDNA.

Some clones are missing from TCRdb's copy, which holds only in-frame ones; the method was immunoSEQ multiplex PCR. The sample shows about 50,000 clones, over 85% of them seen only once. Per germline, CDR1 MDHEN and CDR2 SYDVKM. The J segment lost 5 bases and the V segment lost 3 bases, leaving 7 bases of the junction unmatched. The CDR3 is made up of 17 amino acids. This chain connects TRBV28 to TRBJ2-2, with TRBD2 identical over 12 bases. Sequencing was carried out using peripheral blood. The source of this sequence is a man of 80 years or more with active or convalescent COVID-19. CDR3 coding DNA: TGTGCCAGCAGTTTCCCTAGCGGGAGGGATATTACCGGGGAGCTGTTTTTT. This translates into CASSFPSGRDITGELFF.